These 2 T cell receptor beta chains came from one sample sequenced in a study of T-cell memory formation after mild COVID-19. TCRdb independently ran MiXCR on the 5' RACE reads; one entry per CDR3 protein. The sample lists over 300,000 distinct CDR3 sequences, 20% to 25% occurring once. Source material: PBMCs or a T cell subset sorted from them (not recorded which). These receptors were obtained from a man aged 18 to 30 who had mild COVID-19 (a few samples of this study predate the infection). Cell type and time point are not known.

This clonotype has only a few counts. The J gene is TRBJ2-1, the V gene TRBV6-2 or TRBV6-3; TRBD2 matches at 8 bases. Germline V gene lookup returns CDR1 MNHEY and CDR2 SVGEGT. The CDR3 runs 13 residues. The ends lost 10 bases at V and 3 bases at J; junction bases unmatched: 5. The CDR3 sequence is CATSRGGYNEQFF. CDR3 coding DNA: TGTGCCACCTCCCGGGGGGGCTACAATGAGCAGTTCTTC.

This clonotype has only a few counts. The rearrangement links TRBV12-3 or TRBV12-4 to TRBJ1-2; D gene ambiguous. Trimming removed 7 bases at V and 0 bases at J, with 12 bases between. The CDR3 length is 14 residues. This CDR3 reads CASTREDANYGYTF. CDR3 bases: TGTGCCAGCACTCGGGAAGACGCTAACTATGGCTACACCTTC.